These 22 T cell receptor beta chains originate from one sample sequenced in a study of blood T cell repertoires in COVID-19. Produced via immunoSEQ multiplex PCR; TCRdb's table is partial and in-frame only. Of 150,000 or so clones listed, 80% to 90% are singletons. Sequencing was done on a sample of peripheral blood. These receptors came from a woman aged 70-85 years with COVID-19, enrolled during active disease.

The rearrangement joins TRBV4-1 to TRBJ1-1; possible D gene TRBD1, 5 bases. Per germline, CDR1 MGHRA and CDR2 YSYEKL. CDR3 length: 17 amino acids. Trimming pared 0 bases from V and 6 bases from J, leaving 20 bases between. The CDR3 sequence is CASSQDAGGSAFPEAFF. CDR3 sequence (DNA): TGCGCCAGCAGCCAAGATGCGGGGGGATCCGCTTTCCCTGAAGCTTTCTTT.

This clone was found many times. The chain couples TRBV28 to TRBJ2-2; 11 nucleotides line up with TRBD2. CDR3 size: 17 residues. CDR1 and CDR2 (germline): MDHEN, SYDVKM. V dropped 0 bases and J dropped 6; count of bases not matched to a gene: 6. CDR3 loop: CASSLWKLAGGPGELFF. In nucleotides, the CDR3 is TGTGCCAGCAGTTTATGGAAGCTAGCGGGGGGCCCCGGGGAGCTGTTTTTT.

This chain uses TRBV5-1 with TRBJ1-1; D call uncertain. Between the trimmed V and J ends, which lost 2 bases and 0 bases, there was a span of 5 bases. The CDR3 contains 13 residues. CDR1 SGHRS and CDR2 YFSETQ come from the germline V gene. CDR3 residues: CASSFTVNTEAFF. CDR3 sequence (DNA): TGCGCCAGCAGCTTTACAGTGAACACTGAAGCTTTCTTT.

The J gene is TRBJ2-2, the V gene TRBV28, with D maybe TRBD1 (6 bases). This CDR3 has 16 residues. Germline loops: CDR1 MDHEN, CDR2 SYDVKM. Trimming pared 3 bases from V and 3 bases from J, leaving 14 bases between. The CDR3 sequence is CASSFTRGWDTGELFF. CDR3 sequence (DNA): TGTGCCAGCAGTTTTACGAGGGGGTGGGACACCGGGGAGCTGTTTTTT.

Only a few counts were recorded for this clone. The CDR3 DNA follows: TGTGCCAGCTCACCTCCCGGGACAGCCACCTACACCTTC. Protein product: CASSPPGTATYTF. The genes are TRBV18 and TRBJ1-2; TRBD1 matches 7 bases. J was trimmed by 10 bases and V by 3 bases; bases with no gene match: 8. CDR3 length: 13 residues. Germline V CDR1 and CDR2: KGHSH, LQKENI. Using reference TRBV18 and TRBJ1-2 for the parts outside the CDR3, the full variable domain is NAGVMQNPRHLVRRRGQEARLRCSPMKGHSHVYWYRQLPEEGLKFMVYLQKENIIDESGMPKERFSAEFPKEGPSILRIQQVVRGDSAAYFCASSPPGTATYTFGSGTRLTVV.

The V gene is TRBV19, the J gene TRBJ2-3; the D gene is possibly TRBD1 (5 bases). The germline V gene encodes CDR1 LNHDA and CDR2 SQIVND (reference sequence). The CDR3 is 17 residues long. V lost 2 bases and J lost 0, with 15 bases in between. The CDR3 DNA reads as TGTGCCAGTAGTATATACCCCAGGGAACCTAGCACAGATACGCAGTATTTT. This codes for CASSIYPREPSTDTQYF. Full variable domain (remainder filled in from reference TRBV19 and TRBJ2-3): DGGITQSPKYLFRKEGQNVTLSCEQNLNHDAMYWYRQDPGQGLRLIYYSQIVNDFQKGDIAEGYSVSREKKESFPLTVTSAQKNPTAFYLCASSIYPREPSTDTQYFGPGTRLTVL.

This chain connects TRBV6-1 to TRBJ1-3; D not resolved. Trimming took off 2 bases at V and 3 bases at J, with 11 bases between the two ends. The CDR3 sequence is 15 residues long. The V gene's germline CDR1 is MNHNS and CDR2 SASEGT. CDR3 in DNA: TGTGCCAGCAGTGAACCCCAGTACCATGGAAACACCATATATTTT. Residues: CASSEPQYHGNTIYF.

This chain uses TRBV6-5 with TRBJ1-2; D may be TRBD1 (6 bases). Between the trimmed V and J ends, which lost 0 bases and 7 bases, there was a span of 18 bases. This CDR3 has 16 residues. The V gene's germline CDR1 is MNHEY and CDR2 SVGAGI. The DNA for the CDR3 is TGTGCCAGCAGTTACTCCCCCGGGGGGCACACAGGTGGCTACACCTTC. Translated: CASSYSPGGHTGGYTF.

The genes are TRBV2 and TRBJ2-1, with D tentatively TRBD1 (5 bases). From germline, CDR1 is SNHLY and CDR2 FYNNEI. CDR3 length equals 14 residues. Trimming left V 5 bases short and J 2 bases short, with 10 bases between. CDR3: CASSPGKAYNEQFF. The DNA for the CDR3 is TGTGCCAGCAGTCCAGGGAAAGCCTACAATGAGCAGTTCTTC.

CDR3 nucleotides: TGTGCCAGCTCACCACGGCCAATGGTAGAGGGAGAGACCCAGTACTTC. This codes for CASSPRPMVEGETQYF. J is TRBJ2-5 and V is TRBV18; D is possibly TRBD2 (5 bases). The CDR3 consists of 16 residues. Trimming cost V 1 base and J 4 bases, with 16 bases left between them. CDR1 is KGHSH and CDR2 is LQKENI in the germline V gene.

This chain connects TRBV1 to TRBJ2-7; TRBD2 reflects the table's D call only, with no check against the DNA. TRBV1 is a listed pseudogene. This CDR3 has 17 residues. Here the CDR3 reads CTSSQALPGLAAYEQYF. The CDR3 region has the DNA TGCACCAGCAGCCAAGCCCTCCCGGGACTAGCGGCTTACGAGCAGTACTTC.

J is TRBJ2-2 and V is TRBV11-1; 8 bases are a match to TRBD1. The length of the CDR3 is 15 residues. Germline V gene sequence: CDR1 SGHAT, CDR2 FQDESV (reference sequence). V lost 5 bases, J lost 1 base, and 3 bases stayed unmatched. CDR3 nucleotides: TGTGCCAGCAGCCTAGGGACAGGGAACACCGGGGAGCTGTTTTTT. This gives the protein CASSLGTGNTGELFF.

The CDR3 DNA reads TGCGCCAGCAGCTTGGCACTAGCGGGGGGCACAGATACGCAGTATTTT. Protein sequence: CASSLALAGGTDTQYF. V is TRBV5-1 and J is TRBJ2-3; 11 bases fit TRBD2. J was trimmed by 1 base and V by 0 bases; bases with no gene match: 1. The CDR3 has 16 amino acids. In germline, CDR1 is SGHRS, CDR2 YFSETQ.

There are a few counts of this clone. The V and J genes are TRBV19 and TRBJ2-1, with D perhaps matching TRBD2 (5 bases). From germline, CDR1 is LNHDA and CDR2 SQIVND (reference sequence). CDR3 length: 13 residues. Trimming took 2 bases from V and 8 from J, leaving 10 bases between them. CDR3 nucleotides: TGTGCCAGTAGTATAAGGACTCACGATGAGCAGTTCTTC. It is translated as CASSIRTHDEQFF.

The chain employs TRBV30 and TRBJ2-6; D may be TRBD1 (5 bases). V lost 1 base, J lost 15 bases, and 16 bases lay in between. Germline lookup yields CDR1 GTSNPN and CDR2 SVGIG (reference sequence). This CDR3 comprises 13 residues. The CDR3 sequence is CAWSDRQGIGLTF. CDR3 nucleotides: TGTGCCTGGAGTGACAGGCAAGGAATAGGCCTGACTTTC.

This clone was counted between two and nine times. The chain combines TRBV18 with TRBJ2-5; TRBD2 aligns across 7 bases. Germline V gives CDR1 KGHSH, CDR2 LQKENI. This CDR3 comprises 16 residues. The J segment lost 2 bases and the V segment lost 2 bases, leaving 8 bases of the junction unmatched. The DNA for the CDR3 is TGTGCCAGCTCACCATTCGGCGGGGGAACACAAGAGACCCAGTACTTC. Amino acids: CASSPFGGGTQETQYF.

CDR3 amino acids: CASSSRSHTNTEAFF. The CDR3 bases are TGCGCCAGCAGCTCGAGGTCCCACACCAACACTGAAGCTTTCTTT. The chain couples TRBV5-1 to TRBJ1-1; D gene unclear. Trimming took off 3 bases at V and 2 bases at J, with 14 bases between the two ends. Germline V gene data show CDR1 as SGHRS and CDR2 as YFSETQ. CDR3 length: 15 residues.

V usage is TRBV19 and J usage is TRBJ1-2; D is ambiguous. CDR1 is LNHDA, CDR2 SQIVND, per germline (reference sequence). The V gene lost 0 bases and the J gene lost 4 bases, with 18 bases spanning the gap. This CDR3 is built from 17 residues. As DNA, the CDR3 is TGTGCCAGTAGTATAGATCAAACAGCCTCTCCACTCTATGGCTACACCTTC. Its protein is CASSIDQTASPLYGYTF.

The V gene is TRBV30, the J gene TRBJ1-4; a possible D gene is TRBD1 (5 bases). The CDR3 totals 16 residues. Germline V lookup: CDR1 GTSNPN, CDR2 SVGIG (reference sequence). The V end was cut by 3 bases, the J end by 1 base, with 15 bases between. The CDR3 here is CAWRAPSGITNEKLFF. Here the CDR3 DNA reads TGTGCCTGGAGAGCACCCTCAGGGATAACTAATGAAAAACTGTTTTTT.

The chain combines TRBV5-4 with TRBJ2-7; 7 bases are a match to TRBD2. Trimming cost V 3 bases and J 3 bases; bases outside gene matches: 6. CDR1 is SGHNT and CDR2 is YYREEE in the germline V gene (reference sequence). The CDR3 has 14 amino acids. The CDR3 sequence is CASSSRGGSYEQYF. DNA for the CDR3: TGTGCCAGCAGCTCCCGGGGAGGGAGCTACGAGCAGTACTTC. The full variable domain, in which reference TRBV5-4 and TRBJ2-7 provide the parts outside the CDR3, is ETGVTQSPTHLIKTRGQQVTLRCSSQSGHNTVSWYQQALGQGPQFIFQYYREEENGRGNFPPRFSGLQFPNYSSELNVNALELDDSALYLCASSSRGGSYEQYFGPGTRLTVT.

This clone was detected a few times. The rearrangement joins TRBV30 to TRBJ1-6; D is perhaps TRBD1 (6 bases). The CDR3 extends over 14 amino acids. The germline gives CDR1 GTSNPN, CDR2 SVGIG (reference sequence). The V gene lost 7 bases and the J gene lost 7 bases, with 17 bases spanning the gap. CDR3: CASSRKGGNSPLHF. The CDR3 nucleotides read TGTGCCTCTTCGCGTAAGGGGGGGAATTCACCCCTCCACTTT.

This clone was seen just once. The chain combines TRBV3-1 (or the pseudogene TRBV3-2) with TRBJ2-5; 7 positions agree with TRBD1. CDR1 and CDR2 (germline): LGHDT, YNNKEL (reference sequence). There are 16 residues in the CDR3. V lost 1 base to trimming and J lost 0 bases; unmatched junction nucleotides: 5. The CDR3 nucleotides are TGTGCCAGCAGCCAAGTAGGGGGCAGGAACCAAGAGACCCAGTACTTC. Its translation is CASSQVGGRNQETQYF.